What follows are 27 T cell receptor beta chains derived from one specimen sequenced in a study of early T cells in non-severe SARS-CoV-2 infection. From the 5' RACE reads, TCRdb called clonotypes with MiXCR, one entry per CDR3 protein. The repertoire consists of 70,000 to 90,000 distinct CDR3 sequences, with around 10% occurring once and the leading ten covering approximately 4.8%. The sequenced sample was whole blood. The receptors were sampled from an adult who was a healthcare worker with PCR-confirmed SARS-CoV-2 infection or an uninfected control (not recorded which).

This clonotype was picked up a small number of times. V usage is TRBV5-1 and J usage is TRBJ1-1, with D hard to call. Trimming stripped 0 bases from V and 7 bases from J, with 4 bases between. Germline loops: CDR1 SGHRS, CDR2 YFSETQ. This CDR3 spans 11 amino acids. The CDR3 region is CASSLGVEAFF. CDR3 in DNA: TGCGCCAGCAGCTTGGGGGTTGAAGCTTTCTTT.

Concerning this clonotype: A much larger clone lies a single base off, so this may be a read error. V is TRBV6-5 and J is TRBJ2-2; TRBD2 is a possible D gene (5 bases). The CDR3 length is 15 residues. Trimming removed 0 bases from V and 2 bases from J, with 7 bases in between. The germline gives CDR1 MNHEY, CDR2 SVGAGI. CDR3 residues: CASSYSRENTGELFF. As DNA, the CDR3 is TGTGCCAGCAGTTACTCGAGGGAAAACACCGGGGAGCTGTTTTTT.

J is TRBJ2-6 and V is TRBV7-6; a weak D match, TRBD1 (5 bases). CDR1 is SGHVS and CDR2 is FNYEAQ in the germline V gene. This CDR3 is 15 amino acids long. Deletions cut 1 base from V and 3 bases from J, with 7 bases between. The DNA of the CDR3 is TGTGCCAGCAGCTTAGGGGGCGGTGGGGCCAACGTCCTGACTTTC. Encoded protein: CASSLGGGGANVLTF.

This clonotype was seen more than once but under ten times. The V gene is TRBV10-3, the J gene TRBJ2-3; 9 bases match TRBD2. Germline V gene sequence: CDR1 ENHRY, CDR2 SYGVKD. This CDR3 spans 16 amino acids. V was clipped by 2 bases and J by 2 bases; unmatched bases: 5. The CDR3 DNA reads TGTGCCATCAGTGAGGCCGCTAGCGGGGCCACAGATACGCAGTATTTT. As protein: CAISEAASGATDTQYF.

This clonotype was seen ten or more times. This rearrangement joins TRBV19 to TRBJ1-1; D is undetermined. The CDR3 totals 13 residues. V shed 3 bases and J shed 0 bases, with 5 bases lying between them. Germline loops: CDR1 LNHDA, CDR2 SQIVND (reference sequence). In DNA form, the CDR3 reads TGTGCCAGTAGTATTTCGGTGAACACTGAAGCTTTCTTT. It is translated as CASSISVNTEAFF.

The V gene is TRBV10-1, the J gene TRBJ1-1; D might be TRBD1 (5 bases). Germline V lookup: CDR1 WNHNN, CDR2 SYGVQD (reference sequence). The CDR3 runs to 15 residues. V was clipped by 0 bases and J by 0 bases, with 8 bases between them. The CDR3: CASSESAGVNTEAFF. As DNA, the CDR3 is TGCGCCAGCAGTGAGTCGGCGGGGGTGAACACTGAAGCTTTCTTT.

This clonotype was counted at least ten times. The CDR3 protein is CASRYRNTEAFF. The CDR3 coding sequence is TGTGCCAGCAGATATCGGAACACTGAAGCTTTCTTT. V usage is TRBV27 and J usage is TRBJ1-1; unclear D gene. Germline V gene lookup returns CDR1 MNHEY and CDR2 SMNVEV (reference sequence). The V and J ends lost 6 bases and 1 base respectively, with 6 bases between them. The CDR3 runs to 12 residues.

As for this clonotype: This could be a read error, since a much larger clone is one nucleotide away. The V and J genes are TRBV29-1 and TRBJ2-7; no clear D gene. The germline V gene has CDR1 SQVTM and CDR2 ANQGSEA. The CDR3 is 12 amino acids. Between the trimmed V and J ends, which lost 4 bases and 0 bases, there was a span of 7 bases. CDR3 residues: CSVVTRSYEQYF. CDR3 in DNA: TGCAGCGTTGTAACACGCTCCTACGAGCAGTACTTC.

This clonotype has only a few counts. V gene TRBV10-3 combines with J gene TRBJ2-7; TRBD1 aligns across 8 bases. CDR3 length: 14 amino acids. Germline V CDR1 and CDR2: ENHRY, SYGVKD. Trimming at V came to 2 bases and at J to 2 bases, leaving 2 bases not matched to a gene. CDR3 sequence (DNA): TGTGCCATCAGTGAGATGGGACAGGCCTACGAGCAGTACTTC. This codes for CAISEMGQAYEQYF.

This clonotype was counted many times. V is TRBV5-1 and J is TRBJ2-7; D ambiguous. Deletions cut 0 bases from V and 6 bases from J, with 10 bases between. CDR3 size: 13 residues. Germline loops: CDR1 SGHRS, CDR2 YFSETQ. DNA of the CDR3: TGCGCCAGCAGCTTGGGACCAGCCAGCGAGCAGTACTTC. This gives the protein CASSLGPASEQYF. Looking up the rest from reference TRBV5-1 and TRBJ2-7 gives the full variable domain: KAGVTQTPRYLIKTRGQQVTLSCSPISGHRSVSWYQQTPGQGLQFLFEYFSETQRNKGNFPGRFSGRQFSNSRSEMNVSTLELGDSALYLCASSLGPASEQYFGPGTRLTVT.

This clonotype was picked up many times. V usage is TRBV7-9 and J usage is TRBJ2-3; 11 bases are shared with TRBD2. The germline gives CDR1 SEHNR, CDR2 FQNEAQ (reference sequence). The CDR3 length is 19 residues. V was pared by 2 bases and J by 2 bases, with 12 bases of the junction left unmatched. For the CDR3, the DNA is TGTGCCAGCAGCTTAATAGTGGCTAGCGGGGGGCCCACCACAGATACGCAGTATTTT. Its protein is CASSLIVASGGPTTDTQYF.

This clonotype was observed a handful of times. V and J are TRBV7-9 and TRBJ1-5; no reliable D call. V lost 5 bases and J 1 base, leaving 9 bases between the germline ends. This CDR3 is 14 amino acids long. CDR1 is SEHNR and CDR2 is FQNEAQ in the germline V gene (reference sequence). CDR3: CASSVSGSNQPQHF. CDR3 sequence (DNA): TGTGCCAGCAGCGTTTCGGGCAGCAATCAGCCCCAGCATTTT.

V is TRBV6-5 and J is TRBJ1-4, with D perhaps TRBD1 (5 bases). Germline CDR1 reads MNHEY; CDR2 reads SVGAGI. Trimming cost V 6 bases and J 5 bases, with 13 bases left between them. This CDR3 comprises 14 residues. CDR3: CASRQTGLNEKLFF. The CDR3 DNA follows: TGTGCCAGCAGGCAAACAGGATTGAATGAAAAACTGTTTTTT.

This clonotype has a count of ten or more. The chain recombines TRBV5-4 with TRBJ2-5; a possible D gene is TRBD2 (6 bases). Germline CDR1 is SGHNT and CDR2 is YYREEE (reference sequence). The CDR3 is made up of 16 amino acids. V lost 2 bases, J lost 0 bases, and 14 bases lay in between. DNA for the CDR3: TGTGCCAGCAGCTTCGCGGCGGGGCATTACCAAGAGACCCAGTACTTC. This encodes CASSFAAGHYQETQYF.

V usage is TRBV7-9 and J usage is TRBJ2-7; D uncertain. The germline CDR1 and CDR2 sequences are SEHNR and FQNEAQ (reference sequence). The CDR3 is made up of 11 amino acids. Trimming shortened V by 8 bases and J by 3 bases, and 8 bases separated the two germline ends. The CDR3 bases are TGTGCCAGCGGATTCAACTACGAGCAGTACTTC. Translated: CASGFNYEQYF.

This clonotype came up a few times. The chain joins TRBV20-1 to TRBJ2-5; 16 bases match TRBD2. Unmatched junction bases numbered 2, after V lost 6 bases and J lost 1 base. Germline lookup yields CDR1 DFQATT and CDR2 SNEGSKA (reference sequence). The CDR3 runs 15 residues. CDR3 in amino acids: CSAGTSGGVQETQYF. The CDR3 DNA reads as TGCAGTGCCGGGACTAGCGGGGGGGTCCAAGAGACCCAGTACTTC.

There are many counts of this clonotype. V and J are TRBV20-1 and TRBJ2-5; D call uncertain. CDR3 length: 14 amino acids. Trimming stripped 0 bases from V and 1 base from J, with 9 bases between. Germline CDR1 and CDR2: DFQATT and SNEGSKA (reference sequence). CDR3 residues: CSARDPNFQETQYF. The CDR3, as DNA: TGCAGTGCTAGAGATCCGAACTTCCAAGAGACCCAGTACTTC.

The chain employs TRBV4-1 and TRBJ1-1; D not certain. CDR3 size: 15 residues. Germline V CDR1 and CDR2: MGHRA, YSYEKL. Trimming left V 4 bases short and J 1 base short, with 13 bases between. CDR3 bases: TGCGCCAGCAGCCCACCTTTAAACAGGAACACTGAAGCTTTCTTT. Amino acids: CASSPPLNRNTEAFF.

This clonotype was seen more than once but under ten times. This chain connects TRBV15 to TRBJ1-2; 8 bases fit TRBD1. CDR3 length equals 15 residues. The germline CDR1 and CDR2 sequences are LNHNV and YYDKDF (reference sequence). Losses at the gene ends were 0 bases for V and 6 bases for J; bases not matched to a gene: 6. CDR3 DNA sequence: TGTGCCACCAGCAGAGATCCAGGGGGCGCCCATGGCTACACCTTC. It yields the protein CATSRDPGGAHGYTF.

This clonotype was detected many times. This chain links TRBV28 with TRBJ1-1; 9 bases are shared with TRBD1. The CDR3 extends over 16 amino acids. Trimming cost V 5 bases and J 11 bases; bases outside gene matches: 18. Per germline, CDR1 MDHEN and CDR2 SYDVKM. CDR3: CASSPFGTGRVGTAFF. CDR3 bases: TGTGCCAGCAGTCCCTTCGGGACAGGGAGGGTTGGTACGGCTTTCTTT.

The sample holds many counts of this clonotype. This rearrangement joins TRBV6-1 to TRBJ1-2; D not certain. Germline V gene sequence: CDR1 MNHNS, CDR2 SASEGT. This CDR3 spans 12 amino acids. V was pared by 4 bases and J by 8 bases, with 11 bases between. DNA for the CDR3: TGTGCCAGCAGTGCTGTCTTGGGGGGCTACACCTTC. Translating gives CASSAVLGGYTF.

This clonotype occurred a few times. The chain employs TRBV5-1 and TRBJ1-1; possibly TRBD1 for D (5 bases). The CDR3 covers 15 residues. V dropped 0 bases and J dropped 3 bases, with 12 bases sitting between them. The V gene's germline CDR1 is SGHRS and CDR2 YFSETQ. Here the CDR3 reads CASSLAGGTDTEAFF. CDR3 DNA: TGCGCCAGCAGCTTGGCGGGAGGGACGGACACTGAAGCTTTCTTT.

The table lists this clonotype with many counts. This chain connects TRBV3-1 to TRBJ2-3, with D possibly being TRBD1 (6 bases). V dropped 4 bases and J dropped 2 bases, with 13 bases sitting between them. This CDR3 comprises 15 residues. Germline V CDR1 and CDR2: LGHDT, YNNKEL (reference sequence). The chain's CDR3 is CASSLRQGITDTQYF. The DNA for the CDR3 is TGTGCCAGCAGCCTAAGGCAGGGGATCACAGATACGCAGTATTTT.

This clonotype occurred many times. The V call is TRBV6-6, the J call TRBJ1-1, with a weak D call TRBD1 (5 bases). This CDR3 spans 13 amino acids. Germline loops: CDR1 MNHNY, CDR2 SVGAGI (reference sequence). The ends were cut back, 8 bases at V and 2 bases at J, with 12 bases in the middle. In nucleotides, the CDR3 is TGTGCCAGCCGACAACAGGCTAACACTGAAGCTTTCTTT. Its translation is CASRQQANTEAFF.

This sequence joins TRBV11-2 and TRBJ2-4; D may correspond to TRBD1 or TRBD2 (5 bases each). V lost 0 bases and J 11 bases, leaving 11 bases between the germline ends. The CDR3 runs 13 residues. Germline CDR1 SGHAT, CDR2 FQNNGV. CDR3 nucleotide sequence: TGTGCCAGCAGCTTAGATCTTGGGACGGTTCAGTACTTC. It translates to CASSLDLGTVQYF.

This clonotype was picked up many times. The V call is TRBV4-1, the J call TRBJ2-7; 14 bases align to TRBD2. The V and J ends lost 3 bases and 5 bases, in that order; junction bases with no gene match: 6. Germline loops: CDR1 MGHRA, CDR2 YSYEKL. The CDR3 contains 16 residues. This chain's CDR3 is CASSHRGLAGENEQYF. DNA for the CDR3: TGCGCCAGCAGCCATCGGGGACTAGCGGGGGAAAACGAGCAGTACTTC.

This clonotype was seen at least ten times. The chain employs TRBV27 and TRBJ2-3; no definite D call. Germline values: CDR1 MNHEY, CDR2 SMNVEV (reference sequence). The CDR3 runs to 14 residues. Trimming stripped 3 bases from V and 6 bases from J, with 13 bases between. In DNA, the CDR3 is TGTGCCAGCAGTTTTAAACTCGCTTGGGATACGCAGTATTTT. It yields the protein CASSFKLAWDTQYF.